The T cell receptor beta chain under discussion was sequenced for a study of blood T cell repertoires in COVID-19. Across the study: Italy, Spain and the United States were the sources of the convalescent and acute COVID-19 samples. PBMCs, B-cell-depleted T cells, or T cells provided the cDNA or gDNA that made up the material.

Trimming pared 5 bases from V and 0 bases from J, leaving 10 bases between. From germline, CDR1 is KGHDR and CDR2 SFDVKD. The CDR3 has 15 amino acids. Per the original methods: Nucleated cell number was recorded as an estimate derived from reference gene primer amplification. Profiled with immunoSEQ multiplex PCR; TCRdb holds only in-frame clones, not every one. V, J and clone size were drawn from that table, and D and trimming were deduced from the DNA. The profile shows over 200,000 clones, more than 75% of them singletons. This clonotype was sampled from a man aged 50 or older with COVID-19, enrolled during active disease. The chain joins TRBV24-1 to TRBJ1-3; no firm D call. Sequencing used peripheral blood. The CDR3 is CATSAGINSGNTIYF. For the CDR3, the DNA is TGTGCCACCAGTGCCGGGATCAACTCTGGAAACACCATATATTTT.